Listed here are 27 T cell receptor beta chains from one sample, sequenced in a study of T cell responses to AZD1222 COVID-19 vaccine. Assay: immunoSEQ multiplex PCR; the TCRdb copy retains only in-frame clones and omits some. The sample contains about 140,000 clones, roughly 90% of which appear only once. Sample: peripheral blood, taken on day 0 of AZD1222 vaccination. The receptor source for this set is an adult in good health.

This sequence joins TRBV27 and TRBJ2-1, with 12 bases matching TRBD2. CDR1 and CDR2 from the germline V gene are MNHEY and SMNVEV (reference sequence). Unmatched junction bases numbered 6, after V lost 6 bases and J lost 9 bases. CDR3 length: 14 amino acids. The CDR3 DNA follows: TGTGCCAGCAGCCTAGCGGGAGGGGGGAGTGAGCAGTTCTTC. It codes for CASSLAGGGSEQFF.

The CDR3 is CASSPIAGGNEQYF. The CDR3 DNA is TGTGCCAGCAGTCCGATAGCGGGAGGGAACGAGCAGTACTTC. This rearrangement joins TRBV6-5 to TRBJ2-7, with 11 bases fitting TRBD2. Trimming took 5 bases from V and 5 from J; bases not matched to a gene: 5. Germline lookup yields CDR1 MNHEY and CDR2 SVGAGI. The CDR3 loop spans 14 amino acids.

The gene calls are TRBV28 and TRBJ1-1; 7 bases are shared with TRBD1. Trimming at V came to 2 bases and at J to 4 bases, leaving 13 bases not matched to a gene. The V gene's germline CDR1 is MDHEN and CDR2 SYDVKM. This CDR3 is 17 amino acids long. The CDR3 sequence is CASSLNSLGQGGTEAFF. The CDR3 nucleotides are TGTGCCAGCAGTTTAAATTCTCTTGGCCAGGGGGGCACTGAAGCTTTCTTT. The full variable domain, its missing parts supplied by reference TRBV28 and TRBJ1-1, is DVKVTQSSRYLVKRTGEKVFLECVQDMDHENMFWYRQDPGLGLRLIYFSYDVKMKEKGDIPEGYSVSREKKERFSLILESASTNQTSMYLCASSLNSLGQGGTEAFFGQGTRLTVV.

The sample holds a few counts of this clone. The chain is built from TRBV12-3 or TRBV12-4 and TRBJ2-2; D is undetermined. The CDR3 is 11 amino acids. V lost 6 bases to trimming and J lost 4 bases, with 3 bases between them. The CDR3 spells CASSRTGELFF. Here the CDR3 DNA reads TGTGCCAGCAGCCGCACCGGGGAGCTGTTTTTT.

CDR3 coding DNA: TGTGCACCGAAAAGCTCCTACGAGCAGTACTTC. It codes for CAPKSSYEQYF. The chain couples TRBV10-3 to TRBJ2-7; D ambiguous. The CDR3 runs to 11 residues. Germline V gives CDR1 ENHRY, CDR2 SYGVKD.

V usage is TRBV6-1 and J usage is TRBJ2-3; D ambiguous. Germline loops: CDR1 MNHNS, CDR2 SASEGT. This CDR3 spans 15 amino acids. V dropped 1 base and J dropped 2 bases, with 10 bases sitting between them. The CDR3 DNA reads TGTGCCAGCAGTGAAGTTTTGCCTTACACAGATACGCAGTATTTT. Translation: CASSEVLPYTDTQYF.

This clone has only a few counts. CDR3 nucleotides: TGCGCCAGCAGTGTCTCGGAGGCAGGCTACGAGCAGTACTTC. Protein sequence: CASSVSEAGYEQYF. The chain couples TRBV10-2 to TRBJ2-7, with a tentative D call TRBD2 (5 bases). This CDR3 has 14 residues. Per germline, CDR1 WSHSY and CDR2 SAAADI. The V end lost 4 bases, the J end lost 3 bases, and 13 bases lay between the germline ends.

The chain is built from TRBV11-2 and TRBJ1-1; 7 bases align to TRBD1. CDR1 and CDR2 from the germline V gene are SGHAT and FQNNGV. The CDR3 is 13 residues long. The V and J ends lost 3 bases and 5 bases, in that order; junction bases with no gene match: 3. The CDR3 DNA follows: TGTGCCAGCAGCTTTCTCAGGGGGACTGAAGCTTTCTTT. Encoded protein: CASSFLRGTEAFF.

The chain couples TRBV27 to TRBJ1-5; TRBD1 is a possible D gene (6 bases). Germline V gene data show CDR1 as MNHEY and CDR2 as SMNVEV (reference sequence). The V and J ends lost 5 bases and 7 bases respectively, with 15 bases between them. The CDR3 is 14 amino acids. The DNA for the CDR3 is TGTGCCAGCAGTATAGGGGGTGTATTGCAGCCCCAGCATTTT. Its translation is CASSIGGVLQPQHF.

The V call is TRBV12-3 or TRBV12-4, the J call TRBJ1-4; 7 positions agree with TRBD1. Trimming removed 6 bases from V and 8 bases from J; junction bases left unmatched: 6. This CDR3 spans 13 amino acids. CDR3 loop: CASSPAQGEKLFF. The CDR3 DNA is TGTGCCAGCAGCCCGGCACAGGGGGAAAAACTGTTTTTT.

This clone was found once. The rearrangement links TRBV7-3 to TRBJ2-1; D tentatively fits TRBD1 or TRBD2 (6 bases each). The CDR3 loop spans 15 amino acids. CDR1 and CDR2 from the germline V gene are SGHTA and FQGTGA. V was pared by 1 base and J by 3 bases, with 10 bases between. CDR3 nucleotide sequence: TGTGCCAGCAGCTTAATGGGGGGCTTCTACAATGAGCAGTTCTTC. Translation: CASSLMGGFYNEQFF.

This chain links TRBV7-9 with TRBJ1-1, with D tentatively TRBD1 (6 bases). Germline CDR1 SEHNR, CDR2 FQNEAQ (reference sequence). The germline V and J ends were trimmed by 6 bases and 3 bases, with 14 bases remaining between them. CDR3 length: 14 residues. The CDR3 sequence is CASSREQGYTEAFF. CDR3 coding DNA: TGTGCCAGCAGTCGGGAACAGGGATACACTGAAGCTTTCTTT. Combining the CDR3 with reference TRBV7-9 and TRBJ1-1 gives the whole variable domain DTGVSQNPRHKITKRGQNVTFRCDPISEHNRLYWYRQTLGQGPEFLTYFQNEAQLEKSRLLSDRFSAERPKGSFSTLEIQRTEQGDSAMYLCASSREQGYTEAFFGQGTRLTVV.

As for this clone: The sample has other DNA sequences that encode this CDR3 too. The chain carries TRBV30 and TRBJ1-1; D is ambiguous. Germline V gene data show CDR1 as GTSNPN and CDR2 as SVGIG (reference sequence). The CDR3 consists of 13 residues. The ends were cut back, 0 bases at V and 1 base at J, with 6 bases in the middle. CDR3 region: CAWSVRGNTEAFF. The DNA of the CDR3 is TGTGCCTGGAGTGTACGAGGGAACACTGAAGCTTTCTTT. Complete variable domain (other parts from reference TRBV30 and TRBJ1-1): SQTIHQWPATLVQPVGSPLSLECTVEGTSNPNLYWYRQAAGRGLQLLFYSVGIGQISSEVPQNLSASRPQDRQFILSSKKLLLSDSGFYLCAWSVRGNTEAFFGQGTRLTVV.

The sample holds a few counts of this clone. The V and J genes are TRBV6-1 and TRBJ1-5, with D unclear. The V gene lost 3 bases and the J gene lost 0 bases, with 6 bases spanning the gap. The germline CDR1 and CDR2 sequences are MNHNS and SASEGT. This CDR3 comprises 14 residues. CDR3 residues: CASSEGYSNQPQHF. The CDR3 DNA follows: TGTGCCAGCAGTGAGGGATATAGCAATCAGCCCCAGCATTTT.

CDR3 in amino acids: CASSLSGRFSYEQYF. For the CDR3, the DNA is TGTGCCAGCAGCCTTTCCGGCCGTTTCTCCTACGAGCAGTACTTC. The chain is built from TRBV7-2 and TRBJ2-7; no reliable D call. The germline CDR1 and CDR2 sequences are SGHTA and FQGNSA. V lost 5 bases to trimming and J lost 0 bases, with 14 bases between them. This CDR3 is built from 15 residues.

This clone was observed once. The genes are TRBV5-1 and TRBJ1-1; perhaps TRBD1 as D (5 bases). V gave up 5 bases and J gave up 4 bases, with 18 bases separating them. Per the germline V gene, CDR1 is SGHRS and CDR2 is YFSETQ. This CDR3 comprises 15 residues. As DNA, the CDR3 is TGCGCCAGCAGACCCAATTTCCAGGGTGGCACTGAAGCTTTCTTT. This translates into CASRPNFQGGTEAFF.

The chain combines TRBV20-1 with TRBJ2-1; D not resolved. The CDR3 totals 11 residues. The germline V gene encodes CDR1 DFQATT and CDR2 SNEGSKA (reference sequence). V lost 4 bases, J lost 5 bases, and 6 bases lay in between. The CDR3 DNA is TGCAGTGCTACTAGAGACAATGAGCAGTTCTTC. Protein sequence: CSATRDNEQFF.

CDR3 in amino acids: CASTVGTTVQETQYF. CDR3 DNA: TGTGCCAGCACCGTTGGGACAACAGTCCAAGAGACCCAGTACTTC. This chain links TRBV28 with TRBJ2-5; perhaps TRBD1 as D (6 bases). Looked up from germline, CDR1 is MDHEN and CDR2 is SYDVKM. With 7 bases removed from V and 1 base from J, the gap between germline ends came to 16 bases. The CDR3 totals 15 residues. Filled out from reference TRBV28 and TRBJ2-5, the complete variable domain reads DVKVTQSSRYLVKRTGEKVFLECVQDMDHENMFWYRQDPGLGLRLIYFSYDVKMKEKGDIPEGYSVSREKKERFSLILESASTNQTSMYLCASTVGTTVQETQYFGPGTRLLVL.

V usage is TRBV18 and J usage is TRBJ1-3; TRBD1 agrees at 8 bases. Germline V gives CDR1 KGHSH, CDR2 LQKENI. The CDR3 is made up of 16 amino acids. The V and J ends lost 6 bases and 0 bases, in that order; junction bases with no gene match: 7. CDR3 DNA: TGTGCCAGCTCTCGCTCAGGGGGCCTCTCTGGAAACACCATATATTTT. The encoded protein is CASSRSGGLSGNTIYF.

This clone was seen once. The rearrangement joins TRBV2 to TRBJ2-1, with TRBD1 identical over 8 bases. Trimming cost V 6 bases and J 2 bases; bases outside gene matches: 3. The CDR3 extends over 14 amino acids. The V gene's germline CDR1 is SNHLY and CDR2 FYNNEI. In nucleotides, the CDR3 is TGTGCCAGCAGCGCGACAGGGGCCTACAATGAGCAGTTCTTC. It yields the protein CASSATGAYNEQFF.

The V gene is TRBV12-3 or TRBV12-4, the J gene TRBJ2-3; D remains ambiguous. There are 13 residues in the CDR3. V lost 5 bases and J lost 5, with 11 bases in between. CDR3 region: CASSISARDTQYF. CDR3 in DNA: TGTGCCAGCAGTATCTCAGCCAGAGATACGCAGTATTTT.

This rearrangement joins TRBV5-1 to TRBJ2-1; D gene unclear. The CDR3 contains 13 residues. CDR1 is SGHRS and CDR2 is YFSETQ in the germline V gene. The germline V and J ends were trimmed by 1 base and 6 bases, with 8 bases remaining between them. DNA for the CDR3: TGCGCCAGCAGCTTGATTGGGTTCAATGAGCAGTTCTTC. Translation gives CASSLIGFNEQFF.

This clone is a singleton in its sample. This sequence joins TRBV19 and TRBJ2-7; D is possibly TRBD2 (5 bases). The CDR3 consists of 15 residues. The V end was cut by 2 bases, the J end by 5 bases, with 16 bases between. Germline assignment: CDR1 LNHDA and CDR2 SQIVND (reference sequence). The CDR3 DNA follows: TGTGCCAGTAGTATAATGAGGGTGGCCCAGGACGAGCAGTACTTC. It encodes CASSIMRVAQDEQYF.

V and J are TRBV19 and TRBJ2-7; perhaps D is TRBD1 or TRBD2 (5 bases each). CDR1 is LNHDA, CDR2 SQIVND, per germline (reference sequence). This CDR3 spans 14 amino acids. V shed 8 bases and J shed 2 bases, with 16 bases lying between them. CDR3 bases: TGTGCCAGTTCGCCCGGGGCGGTTGCCTACGAGCAGTACTTC. It specifies CASSPGAVAYEQYF.

This chain joins TRBV3-1 (or the pseudogene TRBV3-2) and TRBJ2-5, with 7 bases fitting TRBD2. The CDR3 totals 16 residues. V was clipped by 4 bases and J by 2 bases; unmatched bases: 10. Germline V gene lookup returns CDR1 LGHDT and CDR2 YNNKEL (reference sequence). For the CDR3, the DNA is TGTGCCAGCAGCCCACCGCGACTAGCAGGACAAGAGACCCAGTACTTC. The encoded protein is CASSPPRLAGQETQYF.

The rearrangement links TRBV19 to TRBJ1-2; 10 bases map to TRBD1. CDR1 LNHDA and CDR2 SQIVND come from the germline V gene (reference sequence). This CDR3 is 14 amino acids long. The V segment lost 7 bases and the J segment 2 bases; nucleotides outside the gene matches: 4. CDR3 loop: CASTPTGGNYGYTF. Here the CDR3 DNA reads TGTGCCAGTACCCCGACAGGGGGCAACTATGGCTACACCTTC.

This chain links TRBV19 with TRBJ2-5; the D call may be TRBD1 or TRBD2 (5 bases each). The CDR3 sequence is 16 residues long. V lost 4 bases and J lost 7, with 22 bases in between. Germline V gene sequence: CDR1 LNHDA, CDR2 SQIVND (reference sequence). This chain's CDR3 is CASSTRTASGTGTQYF. For the CDR3, the DNA is TGTGCCAGTAGTACCCGGACCGCGTCAGGGACGGGGACCCAGTACTTC.